The next 17 T cell receptor beta chains were all read from a single sample in a study of radiation and T cells in renal cell carcinoma. Data came from immunoSEQ multiplex PCR; TCRdb stores just in-frame clones and leaves some out. The repertoire consists of approximately 12,000 clones, with about 65% occurring once and the leading ten covering roughly 19%. Treatment defined: treatment-naive control, cytoreductive nephrectomy. The sequences come from tumor tissue, collected from a patient whose treatment was nephrectomy without radiotherapy. Receptors originate from a woman older than 75 with renal cell carcinoma.

The table lists this clone with a few counts. V gene TRBV19 combines with J gene TRBJ2-7, with D possibly matching TRBD2 (5 bases). The CDR3 consists of 14 residues. V was clipped by 1 base and J by 2 bases, with 9 bases between them. The germline V gene encodes CDR1 LNHDA and CDR2 SQIVND (reference sequence). CDR3 region: CASSIARGPYEQYF. CDR3 DNA sequence: TGTGCCAGTAGTATAGCCCGGGGTCCCTACGAGCAGTACTTC.

The rearrangement joins TRBV2 to TRBJ1-3; D not resolved. Trimming shortened V by 6 bases and J by 5 bases, and 5 bases separated the two germline ends. CDR3 length: 11 residues. Germline V gene data show CDR1 as SNHLY and CDR2 as FYNNEI. Here the CDR3 DNA reads TGTGCCAGCAGAGACCGAAACACCATATATTTT. The encoded protein is CASRDRNTIYF. The whole variable domain, remainder taken from reference TRBV2 and TRBJ1-3, is EPEVTQTPSHQVTQMGQEVILRCVPISNHLYFYWYRQILGQKVEFLVSFYNNEISEKSEIFDDQFSVERPDGSNFTLKIRSTKLEDSAMYFCASRDRNTIYFGEGSWLTVV.

The V and J genes are TRBV6-5 and TRBJ2-3; D is unresolved. The CDR3 spans 14 residues. Deletions cut 5 bases from V and 2 bases from J, with 11 bases between. Germline V CDR1 and CDR2: MNHEY, SVGAGI. The CDR3 is CASSKTRVTDTQYF. The CDR3 nucleotides read TGTGCCAGCAGTAAGACACGAGTCACAGATACGCAGTATTTT.

V gene TRBV2 combines with J gene TRBJ1-5; perhaps TRBD1 as D (6 bases). Between the trimmed V and J ends, which lost 5 bases and 3 bases, there was a span of 11 bases. This CDR3 region has 14 residues. In germline, CDR1 is SNHLY, CDR2 FYNNEI. For the CDR3, the DNA is TGTGCCAGCAGTTTGGACAGACTCAATCAGCCCCAGCATTTT. Its protein is CASSLDRLNQPQHF.

This chain uses TRBV6-1 with TRBJ1-1; D ambiguous. The germline CDR1 and CDR2 sequences are MNHNS and SASEGT. The CDR3 is 14 residues long. Between the trimmed V and J ends, which lost 7 bases and 2 bases, there was a span of 14 bases. CDR3 DNA sequence: TGTGCCAGCAAGACGACACACGGAAACACTGAAGCTTTCTTT. Protein: CASKTTHGNTEAFF.

The chain uses TRBV7-6 and TRBJ1-1; the match to TRBD1 covers 8 bases. J was trimmed by 2 bases and V by 7 bases; bases with no gene match: 3. The germline V gene encodes CDR1 SGHVS and CDR2 FNYEAQ. The CDR3 contains 13 residues. CDR3 sequence (DNA): TGTGCCAGCAACAGGGGGTTAAACACTGAAGCTTTCTTT. Protein product: CASNRGLNTEAFF.

This clone is medium-sized by share. Other DNA sequences in the sample encode the same CDR3. V and J are TRBV2 and TRBJ1-1; unclear D gene. The CDR3 contains 13 residues. Germline V gene sequence: CDR1 SNHLY, CDR2 FYNNEI. The V end was cut by 2 bases, the J end by 0 bases, with 4 bases between. In DNA form, the CDR3 reads TGTGCCAGCAGTGAATACTTGAACACTGAAGCTTTCTTT. The encoded protein is CASSEYLNTEAFF.

This sequence joins TRBV7-9 and TRBJ2-3; D remains unclear. Trimming stripped 0 bases from V and 4 bases from J, with 14 bases between. The CDR3 runs to 16 residues. Germline CDR1 is SEHNR and CDR2 is FQNEAQ (reference sequence). CDR3: CASSLAPVVDADTQYF. CDR3 bases: TGTGCCAGCAGCTTAGCGCCCGTGGTTGACGCAGATACGCAGTATTTT.

A few counts support this clone. The chain employs TRBV5-1 and TRBJ1-1; tentative D call: TRBD1 (6 bases). Per germline, CDR1 SGHRS and CDR2 YFSETQ. The CDR3 totals 16 residues. Trimming took off 4 bases at V and 0 bases at J, with 16 bases between the two ends. The CDR3 DNA reads as TGCGCCAGCAGCGGGGGGGCACATAACATGAACACTGAAGCTTTCTTT. It is translated as CASSGGAHNMNTEAFF.

This clone came up a few times. At one end the junction does not follow the germline gene, possibly because of a read error. V is TRBV5-4 and J is TRBJ1-1; D is ambiguous. CDR3 length: 13 amino acids. Germline V gene sequence: CDR1 SGHNT, CDR2 YYREEE (reference sequence). The DNA of the CDR3 is TGCGCCAGCAGCCAAGATTGGGACACTGAAGCTTTCTTT. Translation: CASSQDWDTEAFF.

This chain joins TRBV11-2 and TRBJ2-7, with 9 bases matching TRBD1. Germline V lookup: CDR1 SGHAT, CDR2 FQNNGV. The ends lost 5 bases at V and 2 bases at J; junction bases unmatched: 7. The CDR3 covers 15 residues. Here the CDR3 reads CASSPGQGMAYEQYV. The CDR3 nucleotides are TGTGCCAGCAGCCCTGGACAGGGGATGGCCTACGAGCAGTACGTC.

DNA for the CDR3: TGTGCCAGCAGTTACGGTCGGACCCAGTACTTC. Its protein product is CASSYGRTQYF. The chain employs TRBV6-5 and TRBJ2-5; D is unresolved. Trimming took off 2 bases at V and 7 bases at J, with 5 bases between the two ends. The V gene's germline CDR1 is MNHEY and CDR2 SVGAGI. There are 11 residues in the CDR3.

The V gene is TRBV11-1, the J gene TRBJ1-2, with a tentative D call TRBD1 (6 bases). The CDR3 sequence is 11 residues long. With 4 bases removed from V and 10 bases from J, the gap between germline ends came to 10 bases. Germline-derived CDR1 and CDR2 are SGHAT and FQDESV (reference sequence). The CDR3 nucleotides read TGTGCCAGCAGCTCGGCGGGGGCCTACACCTTC. Amino acids: CASSSAGAYTF.

This clone was detected only once. The V and J genes are TRBV19 and TRBJ1-2; D perhaps matches TRBD1 (6 bases). The CDR3 runs 13 residues. CDR1 LNHDA and CDR2 SQIVND come from the germline V gene (reference sequence). V gave up 3 bases and J gave up 5 bases, with 10 bases separating them. CDR3 loop: CASSIGGRYGYTF. CDR3 DNA: TGTGCCAGTAGTATTGGGGGCCGTTATGGCTACACCTTC.

This clone was observed once. The V call is TRBV5-4, the J call TRBJ2-3; TRBD2 agrees at 14 bases. This CDR3 has 15 residues. Unmatched junction bases numbered 2, after V lost 4 bases and J lost 4 bases. CDR1 SGHNT and CDR2 YYREEE come from the germline V gene (reference sequence). The CDR3 DNA reads as TGTGCCAGCAGCGTGGGACTAGCGGGGGCAGATACGCAGTATTTT. It specifies CASSVGLAGADTQYF.

This clone was detected once. The chain employs TRBV5-1 and TRBJ1-2; D ambiguous. The germline V and J ends were trimmed by 1 base and 5 bases, with 9 bases remaining between them. CDR3 length: 13 amino acids. CDR1 and CDR2 (germline): SGHRS, YFSETQ. This CDR3 reads CASSLSGGYGYTF. The CDR3 region has the DNA TGCGCCAGCAGCTTGTCAGGCGGATATGGCTACACCTTC.

This clone qualifies as medium-sized (0.01 to 0.1%). The rearrangement uses TRBV9 and TRBJ2-2; 12 bases match TRBD2. The CDR3 covers 20 residues. Germline values: CDR1 SGDLS, CDR2 YYNGEE. The V and J ends lost 2 bases and 4 bases, in that order; junction bases with no gene match: 15. The CDR3 region has the DNA TGTGCCAGCAGCGTGATGACTAGCGGGGGCATTGGAGATGCCACCGGGGAGCTGTTTTTT. This gives the protein CASSVMTSGGIGDATGELFF.